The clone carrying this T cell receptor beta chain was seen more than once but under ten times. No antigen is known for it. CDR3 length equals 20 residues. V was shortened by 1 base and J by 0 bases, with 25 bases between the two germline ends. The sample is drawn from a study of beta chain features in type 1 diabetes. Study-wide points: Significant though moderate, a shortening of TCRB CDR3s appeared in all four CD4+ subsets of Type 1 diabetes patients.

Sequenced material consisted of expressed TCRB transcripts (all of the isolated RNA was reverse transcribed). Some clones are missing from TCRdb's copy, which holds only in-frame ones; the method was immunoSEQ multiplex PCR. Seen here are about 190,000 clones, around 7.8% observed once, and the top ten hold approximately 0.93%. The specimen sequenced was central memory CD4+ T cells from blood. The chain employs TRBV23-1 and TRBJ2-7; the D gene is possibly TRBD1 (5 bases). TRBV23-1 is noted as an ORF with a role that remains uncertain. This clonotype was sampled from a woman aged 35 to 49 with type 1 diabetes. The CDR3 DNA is TGCGCCAGCAGTCAATTGTATCTACCACCCTCGACAGATCCCTCCTACGAGCAGTACTTC. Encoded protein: CASSQLYLPPSTDPSYEQYF.